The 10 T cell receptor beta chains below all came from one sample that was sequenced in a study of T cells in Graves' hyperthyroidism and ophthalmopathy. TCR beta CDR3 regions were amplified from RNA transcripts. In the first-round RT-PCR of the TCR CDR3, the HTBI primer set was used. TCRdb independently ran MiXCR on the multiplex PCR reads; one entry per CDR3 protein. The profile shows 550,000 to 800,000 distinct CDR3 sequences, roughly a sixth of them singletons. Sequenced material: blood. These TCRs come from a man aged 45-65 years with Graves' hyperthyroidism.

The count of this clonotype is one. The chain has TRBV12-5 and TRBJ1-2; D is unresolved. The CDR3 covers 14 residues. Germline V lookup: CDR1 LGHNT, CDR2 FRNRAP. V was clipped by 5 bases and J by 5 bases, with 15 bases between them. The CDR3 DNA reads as TGTGCTAGTGGTGAACCAAGAGCCCCATATGGCTACACCTTC. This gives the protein CASGEPRAPYGYTF.

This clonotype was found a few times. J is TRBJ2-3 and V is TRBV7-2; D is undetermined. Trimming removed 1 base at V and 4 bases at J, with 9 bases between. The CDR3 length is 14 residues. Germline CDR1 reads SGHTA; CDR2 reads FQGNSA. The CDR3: CASSLDIGSDTQYF. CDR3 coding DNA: TGTGCCAGCAGCTTAGACATCGGGTCAGATACGCAGTATTTT.

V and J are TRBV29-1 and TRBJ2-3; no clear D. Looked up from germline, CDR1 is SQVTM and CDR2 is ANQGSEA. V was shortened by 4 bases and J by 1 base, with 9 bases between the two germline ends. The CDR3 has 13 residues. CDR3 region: CSVGWVGTDTQYF. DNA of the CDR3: TGCAGCGTTGGGTGGGTCGGCACAGATACGCAGTATTTT.

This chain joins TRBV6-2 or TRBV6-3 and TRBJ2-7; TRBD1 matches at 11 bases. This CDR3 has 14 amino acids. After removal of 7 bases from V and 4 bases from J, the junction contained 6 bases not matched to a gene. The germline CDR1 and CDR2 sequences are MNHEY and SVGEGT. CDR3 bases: TGTGCCAGCATACTAGGACAGGGGGCGTACGAGCAGTACTTC. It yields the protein CASILGQGAYEQYF.

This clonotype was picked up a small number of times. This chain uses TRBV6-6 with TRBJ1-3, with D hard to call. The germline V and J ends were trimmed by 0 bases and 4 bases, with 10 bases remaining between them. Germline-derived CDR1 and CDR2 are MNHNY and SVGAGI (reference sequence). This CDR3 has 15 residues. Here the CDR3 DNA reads TGTGCCAGCAGTTACTCGAAGGGTTCCGGAAACACCATATATTTT. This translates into CASSYSKGSGNTIYF.

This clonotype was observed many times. This chain's CDR3 is CASSGLLGGANVLTF. CDR3 nucleotide sequence: TGTGCCAGCAGTGGACTCCTTGGAGGGGCCAACGTCCTGACTTTC. The chain uses TRBV2 and TRBJ2-6; unclear D gene. The germline V gene has CDR1 SNHLY and CDR2 FYNNEI. V was shortened by 4 bases and J by 4 bases, with 11 bases between the two germline ends. The CDR3 contains 15 residues.

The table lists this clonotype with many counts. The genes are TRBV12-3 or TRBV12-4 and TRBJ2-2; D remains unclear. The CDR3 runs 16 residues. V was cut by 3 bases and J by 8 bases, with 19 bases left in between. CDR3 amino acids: CASSLRTSPGAGELFF. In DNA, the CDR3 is TGTGCCAGCAGTTTGAGAACGAGCCCAGGCGCGGGGGAGCTGTTTTTT.

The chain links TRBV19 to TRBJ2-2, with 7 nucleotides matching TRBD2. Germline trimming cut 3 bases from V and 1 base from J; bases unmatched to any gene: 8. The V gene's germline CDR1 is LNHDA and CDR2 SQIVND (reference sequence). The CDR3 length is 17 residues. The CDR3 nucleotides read TGTGCCAGTAGTATCGTAGGACTAGAGAAGAACACCGGGGAGCTGTTTTTT. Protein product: CASSIVGLEKNTGELFF.

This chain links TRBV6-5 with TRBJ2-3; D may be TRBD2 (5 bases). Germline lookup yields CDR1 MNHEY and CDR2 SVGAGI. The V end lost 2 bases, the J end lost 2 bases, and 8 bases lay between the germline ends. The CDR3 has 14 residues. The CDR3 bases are TGTGCCAGCAGTTACGCTAGCCTCACAGATACGCAGTATTTT. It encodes CASSYASLTDTQYF.

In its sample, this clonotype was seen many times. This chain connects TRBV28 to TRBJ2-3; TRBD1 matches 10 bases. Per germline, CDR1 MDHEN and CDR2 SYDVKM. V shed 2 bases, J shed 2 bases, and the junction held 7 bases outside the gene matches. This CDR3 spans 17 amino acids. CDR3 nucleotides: TGTGCCAGCAGTTTAGGGGGGACAGGGGCGTTCACAGATACGCAGTATTTT. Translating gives CASSLGGTGAFTDTQYF.